These 26 T cell receptor beta chains originate from one sample sequenced in a study of OX40 agonist ivuxolimab in advanced cancers. Method: immunoSEQ multiplex PCR; TCRdb's copy keeps in-frame clones and lacks some. The sample lists some 15,000 clones, roughly 88% occurring once. Sample: CD4+ or CD8+ T cells sorted from blood, taken in a trial of the OX40 agonist ivuxolimab. Every receptor here comes from an adult with an advanced solid tumor such as melanoma, head and neck, liver or kidney cancer.

There are a few counts of this clone. The chain joins TRBV4-1 to TRBJ2-2; D uncertain. V was trimmed by 4 bases and J by 7 bases, leaving 7 bases between them. This CDR3 comprises 12 residues. Germline CDR1 and CDR2: MGHRA and YSYEKL. The CDR3: CASSLSDGELFF. CDR3 nucleotides: TGCGCCAGCAGCCTTAGTGACGGGGAGCTGTTTTTT.

The rearrangement uses TRBV28 and TRBJ2-7; 8 nucleotides match TRBD1. This CDR3 spans 13 amino acids. V dropped 2 bases and J dropped 4; count of bases not matched to a gene: 1. Germline V gives CDR1 MDHEN, CDR2 SYDVKM. CDR3: CASSLDRGYEQYF. The DNA for the CDR3 is TGTGCCAGCAGTTTAGACAGGGGATACGAGCAGTACTTC.

The V gene is TRBV10-3, the J gene TRBJ2-7, with a possible D match to TRBD2 (5 bases). The CDR3 runs 14 residues. Germline assignment: CDR1 ENHRY and CDR2 SYGVKD. V was shortened by 2 bases and J by 4 bases, with 12 bases between the two germline ends. CDR3: CAISEGVEGYEQYF. CDR3 sequence (DNA): TGTGCCATCAGTGAGGGAGTAGAGGGATACGAGCAGTACTTC.

J is TRBJ2-3 and V is TRBV11-2, with TRBD2 matching over 9 bases. Trimming at V came to 0 bases and at J to 7 bases, leaving 14 bases not matched to a gene. CDR1 is SGHAT and CDR2 is FQNNGV in the germline V gene. The CDR3 runs 18 residues. In nucleotides, the CDR3 is TGTGCCAGCAGCTTAGAGGGGGGTAGAGCGGGAGGAACTCATACGCAGTATTTT. It specifies CASSLEGGRAGGTHTQYF. The entire variable domain, with the rest obtained from reference TRBV11-2 and TRBJ2-3, is as follows: EAGVAQSPRYKIIEKRQSVAFWCNPISGHATLYWYQQILGQGPKLLIQFQNNGVVDDSQLPKDRFSAERLKGVDSTLKIQPAKLEDSAVYLCASSLEGGRAGGTHTQYFGPGTRLTVL.

The chain recombines TRBV28 with TRBJ1-5; 7 nucleotides match TRBD1. The J segment lost 6 bases and the V segment lost 5 bases, leaving 10 bases of the junction unmatched. The CDR3 contains 15 residues. Looked up from germline, CDR1 is MDHEN and CDR2 is SYDVKM. The CDR3 here is CASSVWEGAVQPQHF. DNA of the CDR3: TGTGCCAGCAGTGTCTGGGAGGGGGCGGTTCAGCCCCAGCATTTT.

Only a few counts were recorded for this clone. The chain employs TRBV30 and TRBJ1-1, with no clear D. V lost 2 bases and J 0 bases, leaving 7 bases between the germline ends. The CDR3 runs to 13 residues. The germline gives CDR1 GTSNPN, CDR2 SVGIG (reference sequence). The CDR3 spells CAWSWSVNTEAFF. The CDR3 nucleotides read TGTGCCTGGAGTTGGAGCGTGAACACTGAAGCTTTCTTT.

This clone was seen only once. The chain carries TRBV10-2 and TRBJ1-1; D not certain. Trimming cost V 7 bases and J 0 bases, with 15 bases left between them. Germline-derived CDR1 and CDR2 are WSHSY and SAAADI. The CDR3 runs 15 residues. This chain's CDR3 is CASNEKTFLNTEAFF. In DNA form, the CDR3 reads TGCGCCAGCAATGAAAAGACCTTCCTGAACACTGAAGCTTTCTTT.

The rearrangement joins TRBV4-1 to TRBJ1-1; D possibly corresponds to TRBD1 (5 bases). The CDR3 consists of 14 residues. V shed 4 bases and J shed 6 bases, with 15 bases lying between them. CDR1 and CDR2 (germline): MGHRA, YSYEKL. The chain's CDR3 is CASSPLPGTPEAFF. CDR3 DNA sequence: TGCGCCAGCAGCCCGCTACCAGGGACGCCTGAAGCTTTCTTT.

This sequence joins TRBV5-6 and TRBJ1-2, with D unresolved. The CDR3 spans 13 residues. CDR1 and CDR2 from the germline V gene are SGHDT and YYEEEE. Between the trimmed V and J ends, which lost 0 bases and 5 bases, there was a span of 8 bases. CDR3 DNA: TGTGCCAGCAGCTTGGTAGTAGGGTATGGCTACACCTTC. Translating it yields CASSLVVGYGYTF.

This clone is a singleton in its sample. The chain employs TRBV19 and TRBJ2-7; D tentatively reads TRBD1 or TRBD2 (5 bases each). This CDR3 region has 13 residues. V shed 5 bases and J shed 4 bases, with 12 bases lying between them. CDR1 and CDR2 from the germline V gene are LNHDA and SQIVND (reference sequence). CDR3 nucleotide sequence: TGTGCCAGTAGTTCTGGGACCCTTTACGAGCAGTACTTC. As protein: CASSSGTLYEQYF.

This clone was observed once. V and J are TRBV4-1 and TRBJ2-5; 12 bases are shared with TRBD2. Germline V gene data show CDR1 as MGHRA and CDR2 as YSYEKL. Trimming took 2 bases from V and 5 from J; bases not matched to a gene: 3. This CDR3 comprises 15 residues. The CDR3 nucleotides are TGCGCCAGCAGCCAAAATCTAGCGGGAGGGGAGACCCAGTACTTC. It is translated as CASSQNLAGGETQYF.

The chain has TRBV6-1 and TRBJ1-5; possibly TRBD1 for D (6 bases). This CDR3 contains 15 residues. Germline assignment: CDR1 MNHNS and CDR2 SASEGT. V was shortened by 2 bases and J by 6 bases, with 14 bases between the two germline ends. CDR3 sequence reads: CASSERAGEPQPQHF. In nucleotides, the CDR3 is TGTGCCAGCAGTGAACGCGCAGGGGAGCCTCAGCCCCAGCATTTT.

The rearrangement uses TRBV4-1 and TRBJ1-1; D might be TRBD1 (5 bases). The germline gives CDR1 MGHRA, CDR2 YSYEKL. This CDR3 contains 15 residues. The ends were cut back, 1 base at V and 3 bases at J, with 12 bases in the middle. CDR3 protein: CASSQVKGFDTEAFF. The CDR3 nucleotides read TGCGCCAGCAGCCAAGTGAAGGGGTTTGACACTGAAGCTTTCTTT.

Remarks on this clone: The same CDR3 can be traced to other DNA sequences in this sample. CDR3 sequence reads: CASSPSDSYEQYF. As DNA, the CDR3 is TGTGCCAGCTCACCCTCGGACTCTTACGAGCAGTACTTC. J is TRBJ2-7 and V is TRBV18; tentative D call: TRBD2 (5 bases). Germline CDR1 KGHSH, CDR2 LQKENI. Trimming stripped 3 bases from V and 4 bases from J, with 10 bases between. CDR3 length equals 13 residues.

The V gene is TRBV5-6, the J gene TRBJ2-2, with D possibly TRBD1 on 5 matching bases. CDR3 size: 15 residues. V was trimmed by 4 bases and J by 1 base, leaving 11 bases between them. CDR1 SGHDT and CDR2 YYEEEE come from the germline V gene. The CDR3 region is CASSQITGNTGELFF. In nucleotides, the CDR3 is TGTGCCAGCAGCCAAATCACAGGGAACACCGGGGAGCTGTTTTTT.

The V and J genes are TRBV27 and TRBJ2-7; 8 bases map to TRBD2. Germline V gives CDR1 MNHEY, CDR2 SMNVEV (reference sequence). V shed 5 bases and J 3 bases; nucleotides not matched to a gene: 6. This CDR3 is 14 amino acids long. The CDR3 spells CASSPAGTSYEQYF. The CDR3 DNA is TGTGCCAGCAGTCCCGCCGGGACTAGCTACGAGCAGTACTTC.

The genes are TRBV6-6 and TRBJ2-7; D remains unclear. Germline V gene data show CDR1 as MNHNY and CDR2 as SVGAGI (reference sequence). Deletions cut 5 bases from V and 0 bases from J, with 11 bases between. The CDR3 covers 14 residues. CDR3 DNA: TGTGCCAGCAGTCTGATCTCGGACTCCTACGAGCAGTACTTC. Its translation: CASSLISDSYEQYF.

The chain has TRBV21-1 and TRBJ1-2; whether TRBD1, the table's D call, matches the DNA was not checked. TRBV21-1 is deemed a pseudogene. The CDR3 contains 17 residues. The CDR3 reads CASSSPRQRDRVYGYTF. For the CDR3, the DNA is TGTGCCAGCAGCAGCCCGAGGCAGAGGGACAGGGTTTATGGCTACACCTTC.

This clone was seen just once. The V gene is TRBV6-4, the J gene TRBJ2-1; 12 bases match TRBD1. Germline-derived CDR1 and CDR2 are MRHNA and SNTAGT. Trimming at V came to 0 bases and at J to 14 bases, leaving 8 bases not matched to a gene. The CDR3 is 15 residues long. The CDR3 protein is CASSDSVDGTGGKFF. The DNA of the CDR3 is TGTGCCAGCAGTGACTCGGTTGATGGGACAGGGGGCAAGTTCTTC.

V gene TRBV6-1 combines with J gene TRBJ2-7; the match to TRBD2 covers 9 bases. Germline assignment: CDR1 MNHNS and CDR2 SASEGT. Trimming took 8 bases from V and 6 from J; bases not matched to a gene: 5. The CDR3 length is 12 residues. Here the CDR3 reads CASLSGRSEQYF. The CDR3 DNA is TGTGCCAGCCTTAGCGGGAGATCCGAGCAGTACTTC.

This clone is labeled as medium-sized. The rearrangement uses TRBV4-2 and TRBJ1-5, with unresolved D. This CDR3 region has 15 residues. Trimming stripped 4 bases from V and 0 bases from J, with 10 bases between. The germline CDR1 and CDR2 sequences are LGHNA and YNFKEQ. CDR3 protein: CASSPTEYSNQPQHF. CDR3 nucleotides: TGTGCCAGCAGCCCCACAGAATATAGCAATCAGCCCCAGCATTTT.

This chain connects TRBV19 to TRBJ1-5, with 8 bases that match TRBD1. The CDR3 totals 15 residues. CDR1 LNHDA and CDR2 SQIVND come from the germline V gene (reference sequence). V dropped 3 bases and J dropped 2; count of bases not matched to a gene: 3. The CDR3 DNA is TGTGCCAGTAGTATGGTGGGACAGGGCAATCAGCCCCAGCATTTT. The encoded protein is CASSMVGQGNQPQHF.

The V call is TRBV19, the J call TRBJ2-5; 7 bases match TRBD1. V lost 5 bases to trimming and J lost 4 bases; unmatched junction nucleotides: 7. The CDR3 runs 14 residues. Germline CDR1 reads LNHDA; CDR2 reads SQIVND (reference sequence). The CDR3 bases are TGTGCCAGTAGTGTGGGACAGAATATAGAGACCCAGTACTTC. Its protein is CASSVGQNIETQYF.

The rearrangement links TRBV6-1 to TRBJ1-5; TRBD1 is a possible D gene (5 bases). Trimming left V 1 base short and J 9 bases short, with 16 bases between. The CDR3 sequence is 15 residues long. Germline loops: CDR1 MNHNS, CDR2 SASEGT. CDR3 amino acids: CASSEGVGDSRPQHF. In DNA, the CDR3 is TGTGCCAGCAGTGAAGGGGTAGGGGATTCACGGCCCCAGCATTTT.

CDR3 bases: TGTGCCTGGGACTCCGGGACAGGGGGCTACTGCACTGGAAACACCATATATTTT. It translates to CAWDSGTGGYCTGNTIYF. The chain joins TRBV30 to TRBJ1-3; 12 nucleotides align to TRBD1. V shed 5 bases and J 2 bases; nucleotides not matched to a gene: 13. The CDR3 spans 18 residues. Germline assignment: CDR1 GTSNPN and CDR2 SVGIG (reference sequence). Based on the CDR3 plus reference TRBV30 and TRBJ1-3, the full variable domain is SQTIHQWPATLVQPVGSPLSLECTVEGTSNPNLYWYRQAAGRGLQLLFYSVGIGQISSEVPQNLSASRPQDRQFILSSKKLLLSDSGFYLCAWDSGTGGYCTGNTIYFGEGSWLTVV.

The chain links TRBV27 to TRBJ2-7; 11 positions match TRBD1. The length of the CDR3 is 15 residues. V was clipped by 5 bases and J by 1 base; unmatched bases: 4. Germline lookup yields CDR1 MNHEY and CDR2 SMNVEV (reference sequence). The CDR3 spells CASSPGTGGSYEQYF. The DNA for the CDR3 is TGTGCCAGCAGTCCAGGGACAGGGGGTTCCTACGAGCAGTACTTC.